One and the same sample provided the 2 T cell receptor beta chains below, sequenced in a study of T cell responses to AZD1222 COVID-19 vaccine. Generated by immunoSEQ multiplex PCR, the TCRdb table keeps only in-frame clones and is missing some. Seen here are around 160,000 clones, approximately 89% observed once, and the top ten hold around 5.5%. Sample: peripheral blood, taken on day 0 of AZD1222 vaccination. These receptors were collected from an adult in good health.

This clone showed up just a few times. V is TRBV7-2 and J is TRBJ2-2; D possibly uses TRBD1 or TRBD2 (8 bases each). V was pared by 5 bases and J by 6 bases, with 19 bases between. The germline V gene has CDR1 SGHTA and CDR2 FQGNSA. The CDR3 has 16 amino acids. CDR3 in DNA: TGTGCCAGCAGCCCCGCCAGGGGGCGGGAGGCCGGGGAGCTGTTTTTT. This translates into CASSPARGREAGELFF.

The CDR3 nucleotides are TGTGCCAGCAGCGCCCCTAGACCGGACAATGAGCAGTTCTTC. It encodes CASSAPRPDNEQFF. The chain employs TRBV5-6 and TRBJ2-1; D remains unclear. Looked up from germline, CDR1 is SGHDT and CDR2 is YYEEEE. This CDR3 is built from 14 residues. Trimming took 4 bases from V and 5 from J, leaving 13 bases between them.